What follows is one T cell receptor (beta chain) and its context. These data are taken from a study of shared T cell receptors in the human thymus. This CDR3 comprises 14 residues. V was cut by 8 bases and J by 4 bases, with 16 bases left in between. CDR1 MNHEY and CDR2 SVGAGI come from the germline V gene. Repertoires were generated with immunoSEQ multiplex PCR, while TCRdb's copy carries only in-frame clones and drops some. This table has about 660,000 clones, 88% appearing once. Another study also made use of these data, one on human thymus T cells.

Specimen: thymocytes. V usage is TRBV6-5 and J usage is TRBJ2-3; D may be TRBD2 (6 bases). The receptor's source is a boy under three years old with a congenital heart defect. CDR3 in amino acids: CASPETSQSDTQYF. Written as DNA, the CDR3 is TGTGCCAGCCCCGAGACTAGTCAGTCAGATACGCAGTATTTT.